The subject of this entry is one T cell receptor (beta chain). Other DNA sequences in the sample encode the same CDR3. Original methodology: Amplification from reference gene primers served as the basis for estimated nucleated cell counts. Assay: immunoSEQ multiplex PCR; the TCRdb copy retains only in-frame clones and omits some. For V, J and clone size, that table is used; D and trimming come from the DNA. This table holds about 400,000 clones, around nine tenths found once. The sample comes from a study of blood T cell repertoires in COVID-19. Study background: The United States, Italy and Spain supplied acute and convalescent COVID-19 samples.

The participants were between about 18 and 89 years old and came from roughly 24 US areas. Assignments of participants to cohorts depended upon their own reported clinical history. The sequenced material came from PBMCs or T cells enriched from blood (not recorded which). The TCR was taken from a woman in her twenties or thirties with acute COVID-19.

The CDR3 DNA is TGTGCCAGCAGCGTAGTCCCAGGCAACTATGGCTACACCTTC. It encodes CASSVVPGNYGYTF. The V gene is TRBV9, the J gene TRBJ1-2; D gene unclear. The CDR3 runs 14 residues. The germline V gene encodes CDR1 SGDLS and CDR2 YYNGEE. V was trimmed by 0 bases and J by 2 bases, leaving 8 bases between them.